This T cell receptor (beta chain) was profiled in a study of cytomegalovirus exposure and HLA in healthy donors. Study background: Among 398 genotyped donors, 80% to 90% fell in the Caucasian-associated ancestry cluster.

In germline, CDR1 is GTSNPN, CDR2 SVGIG (reference sequence). V was clipped by 8 bases and J by 2 bases, with 13 bases between them. CDR3 length: 13 amino acids. As regards this clone: Antigen: not known.

Study findings and constraints: Researchers catalogued about 150 TCR beta chains as cytomegalovirus-associated. Later genetic work tied a missense DCLRE1C variant to beta-chain V and J trimming.

Vbeta (60) and Jbeta (13) primers were used in the PCR. Using immunoSEQ multiplex PCR, the repertoire was profiled, and TCRdb retains in-frame clones only, with some absent. The table records over 90,000 clones, approximately 70% of them present only once. The chain combines TRBV30 with TRBJ1-5; tentatively, D is TRBD1 (5 bases). The sample taken for sequencing was PBMCs. The clonotype originates from a man in his forties in good health and CMV-seronegative. CDR3 in DNA: TGTGCCCCACTTGGGGCAGGCAATCAGCCCCAGCATTTT. This codes for CAPLGAGNQPQHF.